This paragraph covers one T cell receptor (beta chain) sequence. Some clones are missing from TCRdb's copy, which holds only in-frame ones; the method was immunoSEQ multiplex PCR. The data contain roughly 150,000 clones, 80% of them singletons. This record belongs to a study of blood T cell repertoires in COVID-19. This CDR3 comprises 14 residues. Germline CDR1 and CDR2: SGHRS and YFSETQ. J gave up 2 bases and V 5 bases, and 3 bases lay outside the gene matches. The gene calls are TRBV5-1 and TRBJ2-3; 9 bases align to TRBD2. Material: peripheral blood. This receptor was obtained from a man aged 55 to 70 with acute or convalescent COVID-19. The CDR3 spells CASRRLADTDTQYF. The CDR3 region has the DNA TGCGCCAGCAGACGACTAGCGGACACAGATACGCAGTATTTT.